This entry describes one T cell receptor beta chain. TCRdb independently ran MiXCR on the reads; one entry per CDR3 protein. Of about 530,000 distinct CDR3 sequences detected, approximately 26% appear once; the ten largest clones hold about 13%. The sample comes from a study of T cell repertoires in cytomegalovirus infection. Germline V lookup: CDR1 MDHEN, CDR2 SYDVKM. The CDR3 runs 14 residues. The V end was cut by 5 bases, the J end by 7 bases, with 18 bases between. This TCR derives from a human donor in good health (CMV status not recorded). Some clones in this sample may be carry-over from other donors' samples. This chain links TRBV28 with TRBJ2-7; no clear D gene. Specimen: PBMCs. CDR3 protein: CASSKFRTPREQYV. CDR3 coding DNA: TGTGCCAGCAGTAAGTTCCGGACCCCGAGGGAGCAGTACGTC.